Listed here are 12 T cell receptor beta chains from one sample, sequenced in a study of graft-versus-host responses after intestinal transplantation. Once graft tissue had been processed, intraepithelial and lamina propria lymphocytes were released. Only in-frame clones appear in the TCRdb table, and some are missing; sequencing was by immunoSEQ multiplex PCR. The sample lists over 60,000 clones, around 90% occurring once. The sequenced sample was ileum tissue, obtained 350 to 400 days after transplant. The origin of the receptors is a human patient who received an intestinal transplant, so some T cells may come from the graft donor.

The CDR3 bases are TGTGCCAGCAGCTCCGGGACTAGCGAACCCAATGAGCAGTTCTTC. Translating gives CASSSGTSEPNEQFF. This chain links TRBV4-2 with TRBJ2-1; 10 nucleotides line up with TRBD2. CDR1 is LGHNA, CDR2 YNFKEQ, per germline. V shed 5 bases, J shed 6 bases, and the junction held 7 bases outside the gene matches. This CDR3 region has 15 residues.

This sequence joins TRBV9 and TRBJ2-3; D call uncertain. In germline, CDR1 is SGDLS, CDR2 YYNGEE. Trimming took off 4 bases at V and 0 bases at J, with 6 bases between the two ends. There are 13 residues in the CDR3. The CDR3, as DNA: TGTGCCAGCAGCCTAGGCAGCACAGATACGCAGTATTTT. This gives the protein CASSLGSTDTQYF.

The chain joins TRBV5-1 to TRBJ2-7; D unclear. The germline V gene encodes CDR1 SGHRS and CDR2 YFSETQ. Trimming took off 7 bases at V and 2 bases at J, with 10 bases between the two ends. The CDR3 length is 12 residues. CDR3 DNA: TGCGCCAGCTGGAGACACCCCTACGAGCAGTACTTC. It specifies CASWRHPYEQYF.

The chain carries TRBV9 and TRBJ1-3; D is perhaps TRBD1 (6 bases). This CDR3 region has 17 residues. Trimming pared 3 bases from V and 0 bases from J, leaving 16 bases between. Germline CDR1 is SGDLS and CDR2 is YYNGEE. CDR3 sequence: CASSGRQDTISGNTIYF. The CDR3 coding sequence is TGTGCCAGCAGCGGTAGACAGGACACGATCTCTGGAAACACCATATATTTT.

This rearrangement joins TRBV5-1 to TRBJ2-3, with D possibly called TRBD1 or TRBD2 (6 bases each). V lost 7 bases, J lost 3 bases, and 18 bases lay in between. CDR1 and CDR2 (germline): SGHRS, YFSETQ. This CDR3 has 15 residues. DNA of the CDR3: TGCGCCAGCTCGACGTCAGGGGACTTAACAGATACGCAGTATTTT. Amino acids: CASSTSGDLTDTQYF.

This rearrangement joins TRBV5-1 to TRBJ1-3; a possible D gene is TRBD1 (5 bases). Germline CDR1 is SGHRS and CDR2 is YFSETQ. This CDR3 is built from 14 residues. The V and J ends lost 0 bases and 2 bases respectively, with 6 bases between them. CDR3 DNA: TGCGCCAGCAGCTTGGGAGGGGCTGGAAACACCATATATTTT. As protein: CASSLGGAGNTIYF.

As to this clone: The same CDR3 is also encoded by other DNA sequences in this sample. The rearrangement uses TRBV6-6 and TRBJ2-5; no firm D call. Germline V gene sequence: CDR1 MNHNY, CDR2 SVGAGI (reference sequence). V lost 6 bases to trimming and J lost 5 bases, with 13 bases between them. CDR3 length: 13 residues. CDR3 sequence reads: CASRASSRETQYF. The CDR3 DNA sequence: TGTGCCAGCAGGGCGAGCAGCCGGGAGACCCAGTACTTC.

V and J are TRBV6-5 and TRBJ2-7, with D maybe TRBD2 (5 bases). Germline V gene lookup returns CDR1 MNHEY and CDR2 SVGAGI. The CDR3 is made up of 15 amino acids. The germline V and J ends were trimmed by 6 bases and 3 bases, with 18 bases remaining between them. CDR3 nucleotides: TGTGCCAGCAGCCACAACCGGGATCCGAACTACGAGCAGTACTTC. This codes for CASSHNRDPNYEQYF.

This chain links TRBV9 with TRBJ2-5, with 12 bases that match TRBD1. TRBJ2-7 explains the end of the DNA better; the J call may be wrong. This CDR3 is built from 15 residues. CDR1 and CDR2 (germline): SGDLS, YYNGEE. The CDR3 DNA reads as TGTGCCAGCAGCGTATGTCGGGACAGGGGGCGCGAGCAGTACTTC. Residues: CASSVCRDRGREQYF.

The chain is built from TRBV7-2 and TRBJ2-7; D uncertain. With 1 base removed from V and 4 bases from J, the gap between germline ends came to 11 bases. This CDR3 comprises 14 residues. CDR1 and CDR2 (germline): SGHTA, FQGNSA. The CDR3 is CASSLVKGWYEQYF. The DNA for the CDR3 is TGTGCCAGCAGCTTAGTTAAGGGATGGTACGAGCAGTACTTC.

The gene calls are TRBV6-6 and TRBJ2-7, with 7 bases identical to TRBD2. J lost 6 bases, V lost 6 bases, and 5 bases had no gene match. The CDR3 covers 12 residues. Germline V gives CDR1 MNHNY, CDR2 SVGAGI (reference sequence). CDR3 sequence: CASSLERGEQYF. The DNA of the CDR3 is TGTGCCAGCAGCCTCGAGCGGGGCGAGCAGTACTTC.

This rearrangement joins TRBV7-9 to TRBJ2-1; 9 bases are a match to TRBD1. V trimming: 1 base; J trimming: 5 bases; junction bases outside the gene matches: 15. Germline CDR1 and CDR2: SEHNR and FQNEAQ (reference sequence). The CDR3 runs to 19 residues. The DNA of the CDR3 is TGTGCCAGCAGCTTAGTAGGCTTTGAGGGGGACAGGGCCGACAATGAGCAGTTCTTC. It encodes CASSLVGFEGDRADNEQFF.